This TCR beta chain was profiled in a study of shared clonotypes between healthy human individuals. Study as a whole: Donors were a couple of women and a few men aged 18 to 49.

Remarks on this clone: What it binds is not known.

Genomic DNA of every subset was divided equally among multiple immunoSEQ plates. DNA at about 190 ng, around 30,000 T cell genomes, went into sorted-subset replicate PCRs. TCRdb's copy holds only in-frame clones and misses some; the assay was immunoSEQ multiplex PCR. The profile covers roughly 2,000,000 clones, with about 93% appearing a single time and about 1.7% taken by the ten largest. Naive CD8 cells lacked CD45RO, underwent positive selection for CCR7 and left out terminally differentiated effector memory CD45RA+ cells. The germline gives CDR1 MDHEN, CDR2 SYDVKM. The CDR3 consists of 14 residues. V lost 7 bases to trimming and J lost 4 bases, with 14 bases between them. General study results and limits: Some clonotypes were shared by all four sorted-subset donors, while others were not shared. The non-shared ones had lower generation probabilities than the shared ones.

This sequence was found in a man younger than 35 in good health. Some clones in this sample may be carry-over from other donors' samples. Sequenced input: naive CD8+ T cells from PBMCs. The chain uses TRBV28 and TRBJ2-1; weak D call: TRBD2 (6 bases). The DNA for the CDR3 is TGTGCCAGCACCCTAGGCGGGGTATACAATGAGCAGTTCTTC. Its translation: CASTLGGVYNEQFF.